The 5 T cell receptor beta chains presented below share a single source sample, sequenced in a study of T cell responses to AZD1222 COVID-19 vaccine. Generated by immunoSEQ multiplex PCR, the TCRdb table keeps only in-frame clones and is missing some. The sample has 150,000 to 200,000 clones, roughly nine tenths seen once. Sequenced here: peripheral blood, sampled 28 days after the second AZD1222 dose. These receptors all come from an adult who received the AZD1222 COVID-19 vaccine.

CDR3: CASSLIREETQYF. In DNA form, the CDR3 reads TGTGCCAGCAGTTTAATCCGGGAGGAGACCCAGTACTTC. The chain couples TRBV27 to TRBJ2-5; D is possibly TRBD2 (6 bases). This CDR3 region has 13 residues. Germline CDR1 MNHEY, CDR2 SMNVEV (reference sequence). The V gene lost 2 bases and the J gene lost 5 bases, with 9 bases spanning the gap.

The gene calls are TRBV3-1 (or the pseudogene TRBV3-2) and TRBJ1-2, with 8 positions matching TRBD1. Germline V gene lookup returns CDR1 LGHDT and CDR2 YNNKEL (reference sequence). The CDR3 consists of 14 residues. V shed 4 bases, J shed 4 bases, and the junction held 5 bases outside the gene matches. CDR3 sequence (DNA): TGTGCCAGCAGCCCAGGGACAGGAGCCTATGGCTACACCTTC. It encodes CASSPGTGAYGYTF.

This chain joins TRBV28 and TRBJ1-2, with 10 positions matching TRBD1. CDR3 length equals 15 residues. After removal of 6 bases from V and 2 bases from J, the junction contained 6 bases not matched to a gene. CDR1 and CDR2 from the germline V gene are MDHEN and SYDVKM. DNA for the CDR3: TGTGCCAGCAGACCCACGACAGGGGGCAACTATGGCTACACCTTC. It encodes CASRPTTGGNYGYTF.

The table lists this clone with a few counts. The chain recombines TRBV3-1 (or the pseudogene TRBV3-2) with TRBJ1-1, with unresolved D. The germline CDR1 and CDR2 sequences are LGHDT and YNNKEL (reference sequence). CDR3 length: 12 residues. V was clipped by 3 bases and J by 2 bases, with 4 bases between them. The CDR3 reads CASSHFNTEAFF. CDR3 in DNA: TGTGCCAGCAGCCATTTCAACACTGAAGCTTTCTTT.

The chain carries TRBV28 and TRBJ1-2; no clear D gene. With 1 base removed from V and 6 bases from J, the gap between germline ends came to 9 bases. The CDR3 sequence is 13 residues long. Germline loops: CDR1 MDHEN, CDR2 SYDVKM. The CDR3 bases are TGTGCCAGCAGTTTATTCGGCGTCGATGGCTACACCTTC. This translates into CASSLFGVDGYTF.